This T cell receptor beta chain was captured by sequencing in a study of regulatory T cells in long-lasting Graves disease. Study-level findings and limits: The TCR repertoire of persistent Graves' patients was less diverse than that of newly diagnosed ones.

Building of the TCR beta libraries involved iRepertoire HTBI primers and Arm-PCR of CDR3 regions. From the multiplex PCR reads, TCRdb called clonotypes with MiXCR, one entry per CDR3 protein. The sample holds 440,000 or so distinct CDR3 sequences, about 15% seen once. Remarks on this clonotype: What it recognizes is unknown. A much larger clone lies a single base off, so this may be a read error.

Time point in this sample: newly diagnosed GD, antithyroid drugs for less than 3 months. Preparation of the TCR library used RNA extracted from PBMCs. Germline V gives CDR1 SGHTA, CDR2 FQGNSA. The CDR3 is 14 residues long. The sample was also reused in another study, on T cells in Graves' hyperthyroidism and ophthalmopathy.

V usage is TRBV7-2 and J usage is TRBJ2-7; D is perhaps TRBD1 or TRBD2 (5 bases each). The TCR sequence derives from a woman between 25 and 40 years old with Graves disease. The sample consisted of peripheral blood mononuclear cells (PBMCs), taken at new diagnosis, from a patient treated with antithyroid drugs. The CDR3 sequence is CASTALAGAYGQYF. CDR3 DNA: TGTGCCAGCACCGCTTTAGCCGGGGCCTACGGGCAGTACTTC.